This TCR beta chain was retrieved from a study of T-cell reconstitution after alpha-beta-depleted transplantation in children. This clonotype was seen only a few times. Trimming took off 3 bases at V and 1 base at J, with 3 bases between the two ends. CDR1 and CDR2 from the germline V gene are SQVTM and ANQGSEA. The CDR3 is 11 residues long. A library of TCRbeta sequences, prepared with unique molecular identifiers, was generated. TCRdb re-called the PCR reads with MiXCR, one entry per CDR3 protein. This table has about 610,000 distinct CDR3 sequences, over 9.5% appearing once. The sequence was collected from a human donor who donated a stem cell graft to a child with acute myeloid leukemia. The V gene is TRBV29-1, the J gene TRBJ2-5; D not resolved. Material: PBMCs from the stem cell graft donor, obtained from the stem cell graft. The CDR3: CSVDGQETQYF. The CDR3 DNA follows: TGCAGCGTTGACGGCCAAGAGACCCAGTACTTC.